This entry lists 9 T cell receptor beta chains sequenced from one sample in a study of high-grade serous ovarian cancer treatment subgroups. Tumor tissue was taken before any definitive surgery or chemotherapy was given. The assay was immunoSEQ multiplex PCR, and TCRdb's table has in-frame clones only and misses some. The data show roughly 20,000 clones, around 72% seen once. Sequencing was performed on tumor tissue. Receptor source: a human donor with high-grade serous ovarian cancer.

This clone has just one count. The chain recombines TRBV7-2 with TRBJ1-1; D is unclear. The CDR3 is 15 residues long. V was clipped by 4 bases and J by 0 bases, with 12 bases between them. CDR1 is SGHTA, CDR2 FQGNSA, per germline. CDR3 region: CASSSSPAVNTEAFF. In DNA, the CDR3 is TGTGCCAGCAGCTCCTCGCCGGCCGTGAACACTGAAGCTTTCTTT.

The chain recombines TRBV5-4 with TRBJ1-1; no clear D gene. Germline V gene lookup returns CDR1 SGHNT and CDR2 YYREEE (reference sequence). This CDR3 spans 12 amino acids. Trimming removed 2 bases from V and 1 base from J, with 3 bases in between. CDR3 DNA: TGTGCCAGCAGCTTTGGGAACACTGAAGCTTTCTTT. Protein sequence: CASSFGNTEAFF. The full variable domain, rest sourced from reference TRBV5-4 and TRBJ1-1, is ETGVTQSPTHLIKTRGQQVTLRCSSQSGHNTVSWYQQALGQGPQFIFQYYREEENGRGNFPPRFSGLQFPNYSSELNVNALELDDSALYLCASSFGNTEAFFGQGTRLTVV.

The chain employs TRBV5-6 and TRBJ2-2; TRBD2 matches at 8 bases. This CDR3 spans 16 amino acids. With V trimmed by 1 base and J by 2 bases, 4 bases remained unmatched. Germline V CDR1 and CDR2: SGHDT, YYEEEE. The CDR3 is CASSLRGGANTGELFF. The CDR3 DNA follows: TGTGCCAGCAGCTTGCGGGGGGGGGCCAACACCGGGGAGCTGTTTTTT.

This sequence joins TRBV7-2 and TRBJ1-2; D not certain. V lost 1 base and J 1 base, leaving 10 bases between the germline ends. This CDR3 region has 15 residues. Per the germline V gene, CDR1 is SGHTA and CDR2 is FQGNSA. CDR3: CASSLDWQINYGYTF. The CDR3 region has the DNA TGTGCCAGCAGCTTAGATTGGCAGATTAACTATGGCTACACCTTC.

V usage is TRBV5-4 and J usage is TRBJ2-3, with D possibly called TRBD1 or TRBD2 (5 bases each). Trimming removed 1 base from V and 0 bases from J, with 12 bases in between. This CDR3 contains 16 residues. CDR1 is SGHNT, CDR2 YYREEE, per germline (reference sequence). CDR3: CASSLKRGPSTDTQYF. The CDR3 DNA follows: TGTGCCAGCAGCTTGAAACGGGGCCCTAGCACAGATACGCAGTATTTT.

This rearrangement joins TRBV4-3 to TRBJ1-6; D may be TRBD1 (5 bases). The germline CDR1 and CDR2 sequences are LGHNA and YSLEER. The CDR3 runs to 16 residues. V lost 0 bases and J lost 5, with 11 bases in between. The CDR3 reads CASSQDQGGNNSPLHF. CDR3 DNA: TGCGCCAGCAGCCAAGACCAGGGTGGGAATAATTCACCCCTCCACTTT.

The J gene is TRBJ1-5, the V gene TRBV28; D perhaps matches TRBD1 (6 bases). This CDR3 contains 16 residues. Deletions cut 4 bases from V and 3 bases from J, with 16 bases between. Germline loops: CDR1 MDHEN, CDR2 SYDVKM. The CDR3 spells CASSWGGRGTNQPQHF. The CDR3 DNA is TGTGCCAGCAGTTGGGGGGGGAGGGGGACCAATCAGCCCCAGCATTTT.

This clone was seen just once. The CDR3 DNA reads TGTGCCAGCAGCTCCGGGGGGCCCTCCTACAATGAGCAGTTCTTC. Its protein is CASSSGGPSYNEQFF. The J gene is TRBJ2-1, the V gene TRBV7-9, with D possibly TRBD2 on 7 matching bases. Trimming shortened V by 4 bases and J by 0 bases, and 10 bases separated the two germline ends. The length of the CDR3 is 15 residues. CDR1 and CDR2 from the germline V gene are SEHNR and FQNEAQ (reference sequence).

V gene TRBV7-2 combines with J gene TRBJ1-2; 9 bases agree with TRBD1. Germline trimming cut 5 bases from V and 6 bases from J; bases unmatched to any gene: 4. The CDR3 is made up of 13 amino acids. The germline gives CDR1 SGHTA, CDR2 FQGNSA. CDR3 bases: TGTGCCAGCAGCCGTTGGACAGGGGATGGCTACACCTTC. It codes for CASSRWTGDGYTF.